This T cell receptor beta chain is drawn from a study of shared T cell receptors in the human thymus. V lost 2 bases to trimming and J lost 1 base, with 17 bases between them. The germline V gene has CDR1 MDHEN and CDR2 SYDVKM. The CDR3 totals 18 residues. Profiled with immunoSEQ multiplex PCR; TCRdb holds only in-frame clones, not every one. Of approximately 760,000 clones detected, over 75% appear once; the ten largest clones hold roughly 0.01%. This sample also belongs to another study, concerning human thymus T cells. From that paper: Resections removed during corrective heart surgery provided the thymus tissue used. There appeared to be biased usage of V and J genes in thymic and blood repertoires. In unrelated individuals, thymic repertoires overlapped highly, according to related research.

The chain has TRBV28 and TRBJ2-2, with a possible D match to TRBD1 (6 bases). The sample comprised thymocytes. This TCR came from a girl less than two years old with a congenital heart defect. The CDR3 DNA reads TGTGCCAGCAGTTTAGTGGGGGCCAGGAAGAGGAACACCGGGGAGCTGTTTTTT. Translating it yields CASSLVGARKRNTGELFF. The full variable domain, completed using reference TRBV28 and TRBJ2-2, is DVKVTQSSRYLVKRTGEKVFLECVQDMDHENMFWYRQDPGLGLRLIYFSYDVKMKEKGDIPEGYSVSREKKERFSLILESASTNQTSMYLCASSLVGARKRNTGELFFGEGSRLTVL.